These 5 T cell receptor beta chains came from one sample sequenced in a study of T cells in severe cutaneous drug reactions. Libraries were made by iRepertoire multiplex PCR with TCR subtype-specific primers for bulk and single-cell sequencing. TCRdb reprocessed the multiplex PCR reads; each CDR3 protein has one entry and no DNA is given. The sample holds approximately 2,000 distinct CDR3 sequences. Carbamazepine had induced Stevens-Johnson syndrome or toxic epidermal necrolysis in the sequenced donors. Sequencing was performed on PBMCs. Every receptor here comes from a human donor with Stevens-Johnson syndrome, a severe cutaneous drug reaction.

This clonotype counts as medium-sized by frequency. The chain uses TRBV4-1 and TRBJ2-3. The CDR3 spans 12 residues. The germline CDR1 and CDR2 sequences are MGHRA and YSYEKL. CDR3 protein: CASSLWGDTQYF.

By frequency, this clonotype is medium-sized. The chain uses TRBV2 and TRBJ1-1. Germline CDR1 SNHLY, CDR2 FYNNEI. CDR3 length equals 15 residues. CDR3 protein: CASSLTAPMNTEAFF.

This clonotype is labeled medium-sized based on frequency. The V and J genes are TRBV7-2 and TRBJ1-1. Germline CDR1 SGHTA, CDR2 FQGNSA. CDR3 length equals 14 residues. CDR3: CASSLAAGSTEAFF.

Frequency places this clonotype as medium-sized. The chain links TRBV28 to TRBJ2-1; the D call from TCRdb, TRBD2, cannot be confirmed without DNA. This CDR3 is built from 16 residues. Germline CDR1 and CDR2: MDHEN and SYDVKM. The CDR3 region is CASTGVAGTNYNEQFF. The full variable domain, with the rest looked up from reference TRBV28 and TRBJ2-1, is DVKVTQSSRYLVKRTGEKVFLECVQDMDHENMFWYRQDPGLGLRLIYFSYDVKMKEKGDIPEGYSVSREKKERFSLILESASTNQTSMYLCASTGVAGTNYNEQFFGPGTRLTVL.

This clonotype is deemed medium-sized by its frequency. The chain has TRBV7-2 and TRBJ2-5; TCRdb indicates TRBD1, and absent DNA this call remains unverified. The CDR3 runs to 15 residues. Germline lookup yields CDR1 SGHTA and CDR2 FQGNSA. This chain's CDR3 is CASSRSQGAGETQYF. Based on the CDR3 plus reference TRBV7-2 and TRBJ2-5, the full variable domain is GAGVSQSPSNKVTEKGKDVELRCDPISGHTALYWYRQSLGQGLEFLIYFQGNSAPDKSGLPSDRFSAERTGGSVSTLTIQRTQQEDSAVYLCASSRSQGAGETQYFGPGTRLLVL.